One and the same sample provided the 3 T cell receptor beta chains below, sequenced in a study of blood T cell repertoires in COVID-19. Generated by immunoSEQ multiplex PCR, the TCRdb table keeps only in-frame clones and is missing some. The sample has under 150,000 clones; 84% are singletons. The sequenced sample consisted of PBMCs or T cells enriched from blood (not recorded which). These receptors all come from a man aged 45-65 years in a cohort exposed to, infected with or recovered from COVID-19 (not recorded which).

This clone was observed a single time. V is TRBV30 and J is TRBJ1-1; TRBD1 is a possible D gene (6 bases). Germline loops: CDR1 GTSNPN, CDR2 SVGIG (reference sequence). Trimming cost V 0 bases and J 0 bases, with 14 bases left between them. This CDR3 spans 16 amino acids. CDR3 sequence: CAWSVPDRLLNTEAFF. The CDR3 nucleotides are TGTGCCTGGAGTGTCCCGGACAGACTCCTGAACACTGAAGCTTTCTTT.

This clone was seen more than once but under ten times. The sample contains more than one DNA sequence encoding this CDR3. V is TRBV5-1 and J is TRBJ1-6; 9 nucleotides agree with TRBD1. Per germline, CDR1 SGHRS and CDR2 YFSETQ. The CDR3 covers 15 residues. The ends lost 1 base at V and 10 bases at J; junction bases unmatched: 6. The CDR3 DNA is TGCGCCAGCAGCTTGAAGGGACAGGGTGGATCACCCCTCCACTTT. Its translation: CASSLKGQGGSPLHF.

The chain has TRBV27 and TRBJ1-2, with TRBD1 as a possible D gene (6 bases). This CDR3 region has 16 residues. The V end lost 5 bases, the J end lost 2 bases, and 18 bases lay between the germline ends. Germline CDR1 MNHEY, CDR2 SMNVEV (reference sequence). The CDR3 sequence: CASSTHRQVTNYGYTF. The CDR3, as DNA: TGTGCCAGCAGTACCCATCGACAGGTTACCAACTATGGCTACACCTTC.